The 28 T cell receptor beta chains reported below all come from one sample, sequenced in a study of blood T cell repertoires in COVID-19. Libraries were prepared by immunoSEQ multiplex PCR; TCRdb keeps only in-frame clonotypes and omits some of them. The data contain 300,000 to 400,000 clones, more than 80% of them singletons. The sequenced sample was PBMCs or T cells enriched from blood (not recorded which). The receptors were gathered from a man between 18 and 29 years old who had recovered from COVID-19.

This chain uses TRBV7-3 with TRBJ2-2, with 8 bases that match TRBD2. Germline CDR1 is SGHTA and CDR2 is FQGTGA. CDR3 length: 14 amino acids. V lost 4 bases and J lost 8; bases outside the gene matches: 6. The DNA for the CDR3 is TGTGCCAGCAGCTCTCCGGGACTAGGGGGGGAGCTGTTTTTT. The encoded protein is CASSSPGLGGELFF. Full variable domain (outside the CDR3, taken from reference TRBV7-3 and TRBJ2-2): GAGVSQTPSNKVTEKGKYVELRCDPISGHTALYWYRQSLGQGPEFLIYFQGTGAADDSGLPNDRFFAVRPEGSVSTLKIQRTERGDSAVYLCASSSPGLGGELFFGEGSRLTVL.

The chain recombines TRBV21-1 with TRBJ2-7; TRBD2 is the table's D call, not checked against the DNA. TRBV21-1 is recorded as a pseudogene. This CDR3 region has 15 residues. The CDR3 loop reads CASDVGLAFPYEQYF. CDR3 nucleotides: TGTGCCAGCGACGTGGGACTAGCGTTCCCCTACGAGCAGTACTTC.

The V gene is TRBV7-8, the J gene TRBJ1-5, with TRBD1 identical over 7 bases. Trimming at V came to 7 bases and at J to 1 base, leaving 10 bases not matched to a gene. Germline lookup yields CDR1 SGHVS and CDR2 FQNEAQ. The CDR3 runs to 16 residues. The CDR3 here is CASKRGEGASNQPQHF. Written as DNA, the CDR3 is TGTGCCAGCAAGCGGGGGGAGGGGGCGAGCAATCAGCCCCAGCATTTT.

The chain joins TRBV5-1 to TRBJ2-1; 9 bases align to TRBD2. Trimming removed 0 bases from V and 0 bases from J; junction bases left unmatched: 4. The germline CDR1 and CDR2 sequences are SGHRS and YFSETQ. The CDR3 sequence is 17 residues long. The CDR3: CASSLGGSGSSYNEQFF. For the CDR3, the DNA is TGCGCCAGCAGCTTGGGGGGTAGCGGGAGCTCCTACAATGAGCAGTTCTTC.

The CDR3, as DNA: TGTGCCGGAAACCGGGACAGGGCTACCTACGAGCAGTACTTC. This gives the protein CAGNRDRATYEQYF. This chain connects TRBV2 to TRBJ2-7, with 9 bases aligning to TRBD1. This CDR3 is built from 14 residues. Germline loops: CDR1 SNHLY, CDR2 FYNNEI. Losses at the gene ends were 11 bases for V and 2 bases for J; bases not matched to a gene: 10.

The chain combines TRBV28 with TRBJ1-2, with TRBD1 as a possible D gene (6 bases). This CDR3 is built from 12 residues. The V end lost 6 bases, the J end lost 3 bases, and 8 bases lay between the germline ends. Germline V lookup: CDR1 MDHEN, CDR2 SYDVKM. This CDR3 is CASRTGHYGYTF. The CDR3 DNA is TGTGCCAGCAGAACAGGGCACTATGGCTACACCTTC.

The chain employs TRBV9 and TRBJ2-5, with 10 bases fitting TRBD2. Losses at the gene ends were 4 bases for V and 5 bases for J; bases not matched to a gene: 8. This CDR3 has 15 residues. CDR1 is SGDLS, CDR2 YYNGEE, per germline. The CDR3 sequence: CASSPPGTSVETQYF. DNA for the CDR3: TGTGCCAGCAGCCCTCCGGGGACTAGCGTCGAGACCCAGTACTTC.

V is TRBV27 and J is TRBJ1-4; tentatively, D is TRBD1 (5 bases). This CDR3 is 16 amino acids long. Per the germline V gene, CDR1 is MNHEY and CDR2 is SMNVEV (reference sequence). The V end lost 7 bases, the J end lost 1 base, and 16 bases lay between the germline ends. The CDR3 spells CASTSVKGITNEKLFF. CDR3 DNA: TGTGCCAGCACGAGCGTGAAGGGGATAACTAATGAAAAACTGTTTTTT.

The chain employs TRBV4-1 and TRBJ1-5; 7 nucleotides line up with TRBD1. The V segment lost 4 bases and the J segment 7 bases; nucleotides outside the gene matches: 10. Germline lookup yields CDR1 MGHRA and CDR2 YSYEKL. The CDR3 has 15 residues. This CDR3 reads CASSRSDRDRQPQHF. CDR3 DNA sequence: TGCGCCAGCAGCCGATCTGACAGGGATAGGCAGCCCCAGCATTTT.

V gene TRBV9 combines with J gene TRBJ2-3; 13 positions agree with TRBD2. The V segment lost 4 bases and the J segment 1 base; nucleotides outside the gene matches: 0. The length of the CDR3 is 15 residues. Per the germline V gene, CDR1 is SGDLS and CDR2 is YYNGEE. For the CDR3, the DNA is TGTGCCAGCAGCACTAGCGGGGGGGGCACAGATACGCAGTATTTT. The encoded protein is CASSTSGGGTDTQYF.

V and J are TRBV7-6 and TRBJ2-1; 12 bases agree with TRBD2. The CDR3 consists of 16 residues. Germline lookup yields CDR1 SGHVS and CDR2 FNYEAQ. The ends lost 1 base at V and 4 bases at J; junction bases unmatched: 2. The CDR3 reads CASSLGGTSGYNEQFF. The CDR3 DNA reads TGTGCCAGCAGCTTAGGCGGGACTAGCGGGTACAATGAGCAGTTCTTC.

A single count supports this clone. This sequence joins TRBV19 and TRBJ2-2; D remains unclear. Deletions cut 8 bases from V and 9 bases from J, with 13 bases between. Germline CDR1 is LNHDA and CDR2 is SQIVND (reference sequence). This CDR3 region has 12 residues. The CDR3 DNA reads as TGTGCCAGTTCCATTTACGAGAGGGAGCTGTTTTTT. This codes for CASSIYERELFF.

This chain joins TRBV11-3 and TRBJ2-1; D is unresolved. Germline lookup yields CDR1 SGHNT and CDR2 YENEEA. The CDR3 length is 15 residues. Trimming stripped 0 bases from V and 0 bases from J, with 6 bases between. CDR3 sequence (DNA): TGTGCCAGCAGCTTAGATCCCGGCTCCTACAATGAGCAGTTCTTC. Translating it yields CASSLDPGSYNEQFF.

The V gene is TRBV7-9, the J gene TRBJ2-5, with D hard to call. CDR3 length: 11 amino acids. The V gene's germline CDR1 is SEHNR and CDR2 FQNEAQ (reference sequence). V gave up 5 bases and J gave up 5 bases, with 6 bases separating them. This CDR3 reads CASSAGETQYF. The CDR3, as DNA: TGTGCCAGCAGCGCCGGTGAGACCCAGTACTTC.

The CDR3 is CASSSIGSTGRELFF. CDR3 nucleotide sequence: TGTGCCAGTAGTAGTATAGGGAGCACGGGCAGGGAGCTGTTTTTT. The rearrangement links TRBV19 to TRBJ2-2, with D tentatively TRBD2 (5 bases). The CDR3 is 15 amino acids. V gave up 4 bases and J gave up 9 bases, with 18 bases separating them. The V gene's germline CDR1 is LNHDA and CDR2 SQIVND (reference sequence).

This clone was recorded many times. The rearrangement links TRBV11-2 to TRBJ2-7; TRBD2 aligns across 7 bases. V shed 4 bases and J 3 bases; nucleotides not matched to a gene: 9. The germline V gene encodes CDR1 SGHAT and CDR2 FQNNGV. CDR3 length equals 15 residues. This CDR3 is CASSSQGGPLYEQYF. CDR3 sequence (DNA): TGTGCCAGCAGCTCCCAGGGAGGGCCCCTCTACGAGCAGTACTTC.

At least ten counts were recorded for this clone. This chain uses TRBV2 with TRBJ2-7; the D gene is possibly TRBD1 (6 bases). V was shortened by 5 bases and J by 6 bases, with 17 bases between the two germline ends. The CDR3 sequence is 14 residues long. Germline V CDR1 and CDR2: SNHLY, FYNNEI. CDR3 region: CASSNRVPALEQYF. The CDR3 nucleotides read TGTGCCAGCAGTAACAGGGTCCCCGCGCTCGAGCAGTACTTC.

The chain is built from TRBV7-9 and TRBJ2-1; TRBD1 matches at 8 bases. Per germline, CDR1 SEHNR and CDR2 FQNEAQ (reference sequence). The V and J ends lost 5 bases and 9 bases, in that order; junction bases with no gene match: 9. There are 14 residues in the CDR3. For the CDR3, the DNA is TGTGCCAGCAGCCATGGACAGGGCGGGGCTGAGCAGTTCTTC. Residues: CASSHGQGGAEQFF.

V is TRBV18 and J is TRBJ2-7, with TRBD2 matching 14 bases. J was trimmed by 6 bases and V by 3 bases; bases with no gene match: 4. Germline V gives CDR1 KGHSH, CDR2 LQKENI. This CDR3 contains 15 residues. DNA of the CDR3: TGTGCCAGCTCACCGCCGGGACTAGCGGGAGTCGAGCAGTACTTC. Protein: CASSPPGLAGVEQYF.

V usage is TRBV6-5 and J usage is TRBJ2-1; 8 positions match TRBD1. Germline V gene data show CDR1 as MNHEY and CDR2 as SVGAGI. This CDR3 is 15 amino acids long. The junction had 6 bases not matched to a gene; V was cut back by 6 bases and J by 2 bases. CDR3 protein: CASSPTGGTYNEQFF. The CDR3, as DNA: TGTGCCAGCAGCCCCACAGGGGGAACCTACAATGAGCAGTTCTTC.

The V gene is TRBV19, the J gene TRBJ2-1, with D possibly matching TRBD1 (5 bases). CDR3 size: 20 residues. The germline V gene has CDR1 LNHDA and CDR2 SQIVND (reference sequence). The V and J ends lost 6 bases and 9 bases respectively, with 36 bases between them. This CDR3 reads CASRSTQGNTAPKKRGEQFF. The CDR3 DNA sequence: TGTGCCAGTAGATCCACTCAGGGAAACACGGCCCCAAAGAAACGAGGTGAGCAGTTCTTC.

The chain links TRBV9 to TRBJ2-6, with D tentatively TRBD1 (6 bases). Trimming removed 3 bases from V and 3 bases from J, with 10 bases in between. Germline CDR1 reads SGDLS; CDR2 reads YYNGEE. The CDR3 is 15 residues long. CDR3 in DNA: TGTGCCAGCAGCGCCGACAGGCTTGGGGCCAACGTCCTGACTTTC. Translated, it gives CASSADRLGANVLTF.

CDR3 bases: TGTGCCATCAGTGAGCCTGGACAGGGCGGCACTGAAGCTTTCTTT. Its translation is CAISEPGQGGTEAFF. This chain links TRBV10-3 with TRBJ1-1, with TRBD1 matching 8 bases. The CDR3 loop spans 15 amino acids. Germline CDR1 ENHRY, CDR2 SYGVKD. V lost 2 bases and J lost 4; bases outside the gene matches: 6.

This chain uses TRBV28 with TRBJ1-1; 8 bases map to TRBD1. The CDR3 has 16 amino acids. With V trimmed by 4 bases and J by 1 base, 8 bases remained unmatched. Per the germline V gene, CDR1 is MDHEN and CDR2 is SYDVKM. The DNA of the CDR3 is TGTGCCAGCAGTTCCGGACAGGGAATGGGGAACACTGAAGCTTTCTTT. Translating it yields CASSSGQGMGNTEAFF.

The chain recombines TRBV18 with TRBJ1-2; D gene unclear. Germline V lookup: CDR1 KGHSH, CDR2 LQKENI. V lost 1 base and J lost 4, with 10 bases in between. This CDR3 has 14 residues. The CDR3 coding sequence is TGTGCCAGCTCACCACGGAGCGGCGGCTATGGCTACACCTTC. Protein: CASSPRSGGYGYTF.

This sequence joins TRBV7-6 and TRBJ2-5; D is unresolved. The ends were cut back, 2 bases at V and 2 bases at J, with 3 bases in the middle. Per the germline V gene, CDR1 is SGHVS and CDR2 is FNYEAQ. CDR3 length: 12 amino acids. The CDR3 nucleotides read TGTGCCAGCAGCTTACATCAAGAGACCCAGTACTTC. It encodes CASSLHQETQYF.

This rearrangement joins TRBV3-1 (or the pseudogene TRBV3-2) to TRBJ2-2; TRBD1 matches 7 bases. The CDR3 loop spans 17 amino acids. The V gene's germline CDR1 is LGHDT and CDR2 YNNKEL (reference sequence). V was pared by 1 base and J by 6 bases, with 11 bases of the junction left unmatched. CDR3 sequence reads: CASSQVYSGRGSGELFF. The CDR3 bases are TGTGCCAGCAGCCAAGTTTACTCGGGCAGGGGGTCCGGGGAGCTGTTTTTT.

The rearrangement joins TRBV6-6 to TRBJ2-6; D unclear. V was cut by 5 bases and J by 0 bases, with 11 bases left in between. The CDR3 runs to 16 residues. Germline V gene sequence: CDR1 MNHNY, CDR2 SVGAGI (reference sequence). The CDR3: CASSNQESSGANVLTF. CDR3 coding DNA: TGTGCCAGCAGTAACCAAGAGAGCTCTGGGGCCAACGTCCTGACTTTC.